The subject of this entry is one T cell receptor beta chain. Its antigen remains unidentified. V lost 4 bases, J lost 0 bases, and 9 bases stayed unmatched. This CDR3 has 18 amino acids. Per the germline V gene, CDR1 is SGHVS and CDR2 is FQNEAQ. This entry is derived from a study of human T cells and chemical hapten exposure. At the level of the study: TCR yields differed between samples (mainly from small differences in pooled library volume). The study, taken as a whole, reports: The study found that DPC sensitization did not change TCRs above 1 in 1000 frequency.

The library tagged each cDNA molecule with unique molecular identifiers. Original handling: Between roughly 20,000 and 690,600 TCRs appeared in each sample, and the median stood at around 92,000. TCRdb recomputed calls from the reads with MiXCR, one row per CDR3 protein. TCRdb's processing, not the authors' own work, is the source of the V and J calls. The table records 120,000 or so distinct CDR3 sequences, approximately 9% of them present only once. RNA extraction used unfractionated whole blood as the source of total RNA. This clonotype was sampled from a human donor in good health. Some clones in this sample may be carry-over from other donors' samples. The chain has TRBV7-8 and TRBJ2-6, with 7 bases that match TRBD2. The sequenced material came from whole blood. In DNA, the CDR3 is TGTGCCAGCAGCTCATCGGGGGGTCGAGGCTCTGGGGCCAACGTCCTGACTTTC. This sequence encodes CASSSSGGRGSGANVLTF.